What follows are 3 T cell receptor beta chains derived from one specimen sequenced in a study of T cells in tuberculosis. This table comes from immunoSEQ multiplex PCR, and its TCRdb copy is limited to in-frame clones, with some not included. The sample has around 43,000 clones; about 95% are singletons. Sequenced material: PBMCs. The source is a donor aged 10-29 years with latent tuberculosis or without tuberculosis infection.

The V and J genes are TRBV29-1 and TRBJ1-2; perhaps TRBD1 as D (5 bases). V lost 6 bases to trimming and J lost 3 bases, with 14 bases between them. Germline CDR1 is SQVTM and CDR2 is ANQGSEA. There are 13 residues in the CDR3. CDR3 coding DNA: TGCAGCGTCGACCAGGGTCACGACTATGGCTACACCTTC. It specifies CSVDQGHDYGYTF.

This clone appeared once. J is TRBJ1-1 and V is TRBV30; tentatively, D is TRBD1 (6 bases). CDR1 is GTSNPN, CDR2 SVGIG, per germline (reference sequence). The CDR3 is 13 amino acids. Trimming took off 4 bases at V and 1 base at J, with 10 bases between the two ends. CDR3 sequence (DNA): TGTGCCTGGATGCTGGGGGCGAACACTGAAGCTTTCTTT. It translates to CAWMLGANTEAFF.

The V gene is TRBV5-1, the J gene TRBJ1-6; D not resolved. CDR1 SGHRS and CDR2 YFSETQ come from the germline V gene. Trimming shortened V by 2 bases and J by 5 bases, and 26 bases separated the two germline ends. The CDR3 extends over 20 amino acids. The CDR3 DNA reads TGCGCCAGCAGCTTCCAACCCTTTTCCAGGCCAAACTTCGATAATTCACCCCTCCACTTT. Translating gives CASSFQPFSRPNFDNSPLHF.